The present entry profiles one T cell receptor (beta chain) with its context. Its antigen is unidentified. V lost 0 bases, J lost 3 bases, and 9 bases lay in between. Germline V gene sequence: CDR1 SGHRS, CDR2 YFSETQ. CDR3 length equals 15 residues. These data belong to a study of CD8 T cells in Susac syndrome. General study findings and limits: The number of individuals included in the study's TCR sequencing and HLA analysis was acknowledged as relatively small.

Random-hexamer reverse transcription was applied to roughly 0.5 to 1 ug RNA. MiXCR, applied by TCRdb to the immunoSEQ multiplex PCR reads, yields one record per CDR3 protein. This sample has 150,000 to 200,000 distinct CDR3 sequences, with 93% found just once. Healthy donors, matched for age and sex, constituted the control group. CD8+ and CD4+ T cells were negatively isolated; TEMRA cells were FACS-enriched. The source of this sequence is a human donor in good health. This chain uses TRBV5-1 with TRBJ2-2, with D hard to call. The specimen was CD4+ T cells from PBMCs. The DNA of the CDR3 is TGCGCCAGCAGCTTGGCGTCAGCACACACCGGGGAGCTGTTTTTT. Protein product: CASSLASAHTGELFF. Variable domain in full (rest from reference TRBV5-1 and TRBJ2-2): KAGVTQTPRYLIKTRGQQVTLSCSPISGHRSVSWYQQTPGQGLQFLFEYFSETQRNKGNFPGRFSGRQFSNSRSEMNVSTLELGDSALYLCASSLASAHTGELFFGEGSRLTVL.